The source of this T cell receptor beta chain is a study of cytomegalovirus exposure and HLA in healthy donors. Study-wide results and caveats: Most CMV-associated TCR beta chains were later found to appear HLA-restricted.

The study sampled nominally healthy donors, though unrecorded immune exposures were likely. The PCR was carried out with 60 Vbeta primers and 13 Jbeta primers. The data were produced by immunoSEQ multiplex PCR, yet TCRdb's version contains in-frame clones alone and is incomplete. The sample includes some 150,000 clones, about three quarters of them seen just once. The CDR3 spans 15 residues. With V trimmed by 1 base and J by 3 bases, 9 bases remained unmatched. Per the germline V gene, CDR1 is SQVTM and CDR2 is ANQGSEA. On this clone itself: Its specificity is unknown.

The rearrangement joins TRBV29-1 to TRBJ2-7; 7 bases agree with TRBD1. Material for sequencing was PBMCs. The source is a man aged 40-55 years in good health and CMV-seropositive. The DNA for the CDR3 is TGCAGCGTTGAAGGGGACAGTAGGAACTACTACGAGCAGTACTTC. Translated, it gives CSVEGDSRNYYEQYF.